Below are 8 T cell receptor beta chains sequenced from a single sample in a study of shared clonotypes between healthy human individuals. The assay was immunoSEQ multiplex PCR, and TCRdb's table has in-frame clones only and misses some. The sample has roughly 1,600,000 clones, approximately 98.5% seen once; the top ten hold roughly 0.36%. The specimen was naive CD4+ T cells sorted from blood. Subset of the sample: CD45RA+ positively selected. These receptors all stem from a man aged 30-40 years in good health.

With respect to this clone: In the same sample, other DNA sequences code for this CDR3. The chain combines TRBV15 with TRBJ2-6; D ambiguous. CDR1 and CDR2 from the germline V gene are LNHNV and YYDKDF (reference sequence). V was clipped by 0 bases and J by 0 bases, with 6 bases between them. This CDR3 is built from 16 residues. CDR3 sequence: CATSRDRGSGANVLTF. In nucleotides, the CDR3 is TGTGCCACCAGCAGAGATAGAGGCTCTGGGGCCAACGTCCTGACTTTC.

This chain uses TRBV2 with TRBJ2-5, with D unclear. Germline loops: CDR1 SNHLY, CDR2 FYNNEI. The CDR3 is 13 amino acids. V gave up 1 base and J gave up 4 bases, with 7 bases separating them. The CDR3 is CASSEVRRETQYF. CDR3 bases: TGTGCCAGCAGTGAAGTGAGGCGAGAGACCCAGTACTTC.

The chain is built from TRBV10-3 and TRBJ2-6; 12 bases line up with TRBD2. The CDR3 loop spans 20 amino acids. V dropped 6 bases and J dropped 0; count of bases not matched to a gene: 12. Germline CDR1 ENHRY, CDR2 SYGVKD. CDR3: CAISRTSGDLANSGANVLTF. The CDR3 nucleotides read TGTGCCATCAGCAGGACTAGCGGGGACCTAGCGAACTCTGGGGCCAACGTCCTGACTTTC.

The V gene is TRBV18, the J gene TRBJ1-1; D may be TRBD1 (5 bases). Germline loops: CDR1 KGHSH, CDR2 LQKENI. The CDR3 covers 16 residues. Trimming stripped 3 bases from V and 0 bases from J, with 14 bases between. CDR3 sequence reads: CASSPPGVRLNTEAFF. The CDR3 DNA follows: TGTGCCAGCTCACCTCCGGGGGTCAGGTTGAACACTGAAGCTTTCTTT.

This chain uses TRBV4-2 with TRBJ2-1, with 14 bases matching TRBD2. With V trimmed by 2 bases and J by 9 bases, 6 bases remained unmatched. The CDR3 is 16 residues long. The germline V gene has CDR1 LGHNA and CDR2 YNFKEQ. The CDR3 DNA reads TGTGCCAGCAGCCAAAGGGGGACTAGCGGGAGAGGTGAGCAGTTCTTC. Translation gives CASSQRGTSGRGEQFF.

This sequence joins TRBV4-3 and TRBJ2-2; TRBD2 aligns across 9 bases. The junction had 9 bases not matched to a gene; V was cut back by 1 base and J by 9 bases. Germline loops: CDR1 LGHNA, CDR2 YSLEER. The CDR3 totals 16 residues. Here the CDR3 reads CASSQGMTSGVRELFF. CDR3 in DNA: TGCGCCAGCAGCCAAGGGATGACTAGCGGAGTTAGGGAGCTGTTTTTT.

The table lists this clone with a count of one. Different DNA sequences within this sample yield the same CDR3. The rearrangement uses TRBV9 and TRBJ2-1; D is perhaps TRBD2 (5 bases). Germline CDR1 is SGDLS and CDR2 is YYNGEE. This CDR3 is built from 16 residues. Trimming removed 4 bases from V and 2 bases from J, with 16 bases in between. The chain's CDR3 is CASSPRLAGPYNEQFF. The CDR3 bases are TGTGCCAGCAGCCCTCGATTGGCGGGCCCCTACAATGAGCAGTTCTTC.

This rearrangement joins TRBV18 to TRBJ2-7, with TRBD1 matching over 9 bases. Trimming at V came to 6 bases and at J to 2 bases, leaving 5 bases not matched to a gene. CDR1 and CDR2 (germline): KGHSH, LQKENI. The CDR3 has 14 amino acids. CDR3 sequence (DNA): TGTGCCAGCTCTCGAGACAGGGGGGCCTACGAGCAGTACTTC. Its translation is CASSRDRGAYEQYF.